A single sample gave rise to the 6 T cell receptor beta chains below, sequenced in a study of T cell repertoires in cytomegalovirus infection. TCRdb re-derived calls from the reads in MiXCR, one entry per CDR3 protein. The sample has 200,000 to 300,000 distinct CDR3 sequences; approximately 9.2% are singletons. Material: PBMCs. The receptors derive from a human donor in good health (CMV status not recorded). Some clones in this sample may be carry-over from other donors' samples.

This clonotype was recorded many times. The chain links TRBV7-8 to TRBJ1-1; maybe TRBD1 (5 bases). The CDR3 totals 15 residues. V was trimmed by 4 bases and J by 5 bases, leaving 17 bases between them. CDR1 SGHVS and CDR2 FQNEAQ come from the germline V gene. The CDR3 DNA follows: TGTGCCAGCAGCTCCGCCCCGGGACTCTTTACTGAAGCTTTCTTT. This gives the protein CASSSAPGLFTEAFF.

Ten or more counts support this clonotype. The chain has TRBV7-2 and TRBJ1-5; 9 bases are shared with TRBD1. The CDR3 sequence is 15 residues long. V trimming: 5 bases; J trimming: 7 bases; junction bases outside the gene matches: 9. Germline CDR1 is SGHTA and CDR2 is FQGNSA. The CDR3 loop reads CASSNKQGAGQPQHF. The CDR3 DNA follows: TGTGCCAGCAGCAATAAACAGGGGGCAGGGCAGCCCCAGCATTTT.

In this sample, this clonotype turned up many times. The chain employs TRBV7-9 and TRBJ1-3; D is ambiguous. Germline CDR1 reads SEHNR; CDR2 reads FQNEAQ (reference sequence). This CDR3 has 15 amino acids. V shed 0 bases and J shed 1 base, with 7 bases lying between them. CDR3 in amino acids: CASSLATASGNTIYF. The CDR3 DNA reads TGTGCCAGCAGCTTAGCGACCGCGTCTGGAAACACCATATATTTT.

There are a few counts of this clonotype. The rearrangement uses TRBV28 and TRBJ2-5; D could derive from TRBD1 or TRBD2 (6 bases each). The germline V and J ends were trimmed by 6 bases and 5 bases, with 16 bases remaining between them. This CDR3 spans 14 amino acids. Germline CDR1 and CDR2: MDHEN and SYDVKM. CDR3 nucleotide sequence: TGTGCCAGCAGCCCCCTGGGGGGCGGGGAGACCCAGTACTTC. Its translation is CASSPLGGGETQYF.

This clonotype showed up many times. The CDR3 loop is CASSFTSGGSQETQYF. The CDR3 nucleotides read TGTGCCAGCAGCTTTACTAGCGGGGGGTCCCAAGAGACCCAGTACTTC. The chain employs TRBV7-2 and TRBJ2-5; 12 bases map to TRBD2. The junction had 3 bases not matched to a gene; V was cut back by 3 bases and J by 1 base. The CDR3 loop spans 16 amino acids. The germline CDR1 and CDR2 sequences are SGHTA and FQGNSA.

The V call is TRBV5-6, the J call TRBJ2-4; 12 positions match TRBD2. This CDR3 contains 14 residues. Germline values: CDR1 SGHDT, CDR2 YYEEEE. V lost 6 bases, J lost 6 bases, and 4 bases stayed unmatched. CDR3: CASTLLAGGNIQYF. The CDR3 DNA reads TGTGCCAGCACCCTACTAGCGGGAGGAAACATTCAGTACTTC. The full variable domain, in which reference TRBV5-6 and TRBJ2-4 provide the parts outside the CDR3, is DAGVTQSPTHLIKTRGQQVTLRCSPKSGHDTVSWYQQALGQGPQFIFQYYEEEERQRGNFPDRFSGHQFPNYSSELNVNALLLGDSALYLCASTLLAGGNIQYFGAGTRLSVL.